The rows below give T cell receptor beta chains drawn from one sample of a study of multiple sclerosis patients with progressive multifocal leukoencephalopathy. TCRdb's table, derived via immunoSEQ multiplex PCR, lists solely in-frame clones and lacks some. The sample lists about 30,000 clones, more than 85% occurring once. The sample consisted of PBMCs. All receptors come from a man aged 25 to 45 with multiple sclerosis. The CDR3 runs from the conserved cysteine through the conserved F or W. D genes are given only for firm matches. Expanded clones are given a class, and other clones once, few, many or no size at all.

j_gene	abundance	v_gene	d_gene	CDR3aa	CDR3nt
TRBJ2-5	NA	TRBV7-8	TRBD1	CASSLITGEWQETQYF	TGTGCCAGCAGCTTAATTACAGGGGAGTGGCAAGAGACCCAGTACTTC
TRBJ1-1	NA	TRBV5-1	TRBD1	CASSPGQGTSVEAFF	TGCGCCAGCAGCCCAGGACAGGGCACCTCCGTCGAAGCTTTCTTT
TRBJ1-1	few	TRBV19	NA	CASSSRRGTTEAFF	TGTGCCAGTAGTTCCCGTCGGGGAACCACTGAAGCTTTCTTT
TRBJ1-3	NA	TRBV29-1	NA	CAGSKDSGNTIYF	TGCGCGGGAAGTAAGGACTCTGGAAACACCATATATTTT
TRBJ2-5	NA	TRBV5-1	NA	CASSLGYSQETQYF	TGCGCCAGCAGCTTGGGGTACAGCCAAGAGACCCAGTACTTC
TRBJ1-1	NA	TRBV7-8	NA	CASSAQWGRLNTEAFF	TGTGCCAGCAGCGCCCAGTGGGGACGGCTGAACACTGAAGCTTTCTTT
TRBJ2-1	NA	TRBV5-1	NA	CATKWGVGRYNEQFF	TGCGCCACCAAATGGGGAGTAGGTAGATACAATGAGCAGTTCTTC
TRBJ2-7	NA	TRBV6-5	NA	CASSYTAGGSYEQYF	TGTGCCAGCAGTTACACGGCAGGGGGGTCCTACGAGCAGTACTTC
TRBJ1-2	NA	TRBV7-9	NA	CASSPRDTGLNGYTF	TGTGCCAGCAGCCCGCGGGATACGGGGTTGAATGGCTACACCTTC
TRBJ2-3	NA	TRBV6-5	NA	CASSHSRGATDTQYF	TGTGCCAGCAGCCACTCCCGGGGGGCCACAGATACGCAGTATTTT
TRBJ2-5	once	TRBV4-2	TRBD2	CAGSLSSGDQETQYF	TGTGCCGGCAGCCTATCTAGCGGGGACCAAGAGACCCAGTACTTC
TRBJ2-7	NA	TRBV7-2	NA	CASSSGSFEQYF	TGTGCCAGCAGCTCAGGCTCTTTCGAGCAGTACTTC
TRBJ2-7	NA	TRBV13	TRBD2	CASSSASSGRLEYEQYF	TGTGCCAGCAGCTCTGCTTCTAGCGGGAGATTGGAGTACGAGCAGTACTTC
TRBJ2-5	NA	TRBV5-4	NA	CASSLASGGTGETQYF	TGTGCCAGCAGCTTGGCTAGTGGGGGAACGGGAGAGACCCAGTACTTC
TRBJ2-1	NA	TRBV7-9	TRBD2	CASSPPTREGEQFF	TGTGCCAGCAGCCCTCCTACCAGGGAGGGTGAGCAGTTCTTC
TRBJ1-1	NA	TRBV6-1	NA	CASSAGRAMNTEAFF	TGTGCCAGCAGTGCGGGCAGGGCCATGAACACTGAAGCTTTCTTT